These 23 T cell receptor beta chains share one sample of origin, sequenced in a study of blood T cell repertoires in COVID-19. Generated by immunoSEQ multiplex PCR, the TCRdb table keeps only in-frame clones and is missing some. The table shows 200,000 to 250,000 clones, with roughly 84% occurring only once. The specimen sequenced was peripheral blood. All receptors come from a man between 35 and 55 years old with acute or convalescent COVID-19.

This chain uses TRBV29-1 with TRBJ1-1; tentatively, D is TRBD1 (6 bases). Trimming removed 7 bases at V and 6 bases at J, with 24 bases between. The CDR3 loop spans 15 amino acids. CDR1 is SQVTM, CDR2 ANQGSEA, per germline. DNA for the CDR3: TGCAGCGCAAACGAGGATAGCGGGGGGCAGGCTGAAGCTTTCTTT. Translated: CSANEDSGGQAEAFF.

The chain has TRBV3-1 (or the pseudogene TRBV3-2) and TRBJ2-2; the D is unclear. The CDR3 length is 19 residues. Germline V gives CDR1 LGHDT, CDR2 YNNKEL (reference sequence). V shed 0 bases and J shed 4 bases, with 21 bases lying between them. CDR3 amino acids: CASSQELVATSVVTGELFF. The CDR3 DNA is TGTGCCAGCAGCCAAGAGTTGGTAGCTACGTCCGTTGTCACCGGGGAGCTGTTTTTT.

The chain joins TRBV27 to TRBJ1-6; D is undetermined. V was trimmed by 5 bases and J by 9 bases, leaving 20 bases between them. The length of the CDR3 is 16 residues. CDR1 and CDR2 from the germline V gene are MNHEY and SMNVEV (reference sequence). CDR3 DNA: TGTGCCAGCAGTCCCCTCACGCCCCGGGGAACTTCACCCCTCCACTTT. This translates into CASSPLTPRGTSPLHF.

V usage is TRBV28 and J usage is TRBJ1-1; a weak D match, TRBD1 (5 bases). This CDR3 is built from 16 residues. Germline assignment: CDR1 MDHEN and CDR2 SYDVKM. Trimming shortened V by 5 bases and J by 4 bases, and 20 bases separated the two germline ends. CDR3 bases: TGTGCCAGCAGTGTCGGGGAGGGGTTCCTTGGCACTGAAGCTTTCTTT. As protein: CASSVGEGFLGTEAFF.

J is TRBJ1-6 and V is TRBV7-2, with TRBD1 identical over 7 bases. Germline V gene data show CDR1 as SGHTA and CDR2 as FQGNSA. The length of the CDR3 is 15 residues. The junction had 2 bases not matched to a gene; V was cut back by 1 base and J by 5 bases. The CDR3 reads CASSLGGQHNSPLHF. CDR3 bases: TGTGCCAGCAGCTTAGGGGGACAGCATAATTCACCCCTCCACTTT.

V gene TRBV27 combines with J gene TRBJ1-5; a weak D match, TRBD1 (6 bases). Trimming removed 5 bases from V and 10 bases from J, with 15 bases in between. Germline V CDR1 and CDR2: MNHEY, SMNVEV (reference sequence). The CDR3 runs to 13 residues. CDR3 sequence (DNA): TGTGCCAGCAGTCCCGCAGGGGAAGTACCCCAGCATTTT. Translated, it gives CASSPAGEVPQHF.

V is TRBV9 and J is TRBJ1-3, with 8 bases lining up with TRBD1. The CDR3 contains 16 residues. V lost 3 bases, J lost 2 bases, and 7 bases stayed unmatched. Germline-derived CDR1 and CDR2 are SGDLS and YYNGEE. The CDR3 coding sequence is TGTGCCAGCAGCGCGAGAACAGGGGGGCCTGGAAACACCATATATTTT. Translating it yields CASSARTGGPGNTIYF.

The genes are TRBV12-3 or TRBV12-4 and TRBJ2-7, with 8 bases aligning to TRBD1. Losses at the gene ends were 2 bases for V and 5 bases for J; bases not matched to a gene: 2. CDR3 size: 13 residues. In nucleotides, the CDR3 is TGTGCCAGCAGTTTACCAGGGGGCCACGAGCAGTACTTC. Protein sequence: CASSLPGGHEQYF.

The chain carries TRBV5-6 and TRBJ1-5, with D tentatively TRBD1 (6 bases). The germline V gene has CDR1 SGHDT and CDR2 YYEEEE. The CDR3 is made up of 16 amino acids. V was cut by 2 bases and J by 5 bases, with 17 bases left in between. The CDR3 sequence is CASSFGYREVDQPQHF. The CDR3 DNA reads TGTGCCAGCAGCTTTGGGTACAGGGAAGTCGATCAGCCCCAGCATTTT.

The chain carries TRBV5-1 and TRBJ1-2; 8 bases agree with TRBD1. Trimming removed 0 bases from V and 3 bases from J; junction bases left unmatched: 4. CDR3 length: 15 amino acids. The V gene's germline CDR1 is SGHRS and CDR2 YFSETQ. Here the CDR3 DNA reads TGCGCCAGCAGCTTGGCAGGGGGCGTCGACTATGGCTACACCTTC. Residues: CASSLAGGVDYGYTF.

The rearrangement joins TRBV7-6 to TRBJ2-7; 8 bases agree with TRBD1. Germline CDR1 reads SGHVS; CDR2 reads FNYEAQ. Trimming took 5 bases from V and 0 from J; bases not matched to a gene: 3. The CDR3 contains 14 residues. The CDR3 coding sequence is TGTGCCAGCAGCCGGACAGGGAGCTCCTACGAGCAGTACTTC. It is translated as CASSRTGSSYEQYF.

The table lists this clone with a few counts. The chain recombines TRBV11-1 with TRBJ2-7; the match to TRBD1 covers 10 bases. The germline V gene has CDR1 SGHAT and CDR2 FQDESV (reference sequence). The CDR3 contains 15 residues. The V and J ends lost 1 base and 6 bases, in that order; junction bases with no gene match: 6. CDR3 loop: CASSLDFGTGAEQYF. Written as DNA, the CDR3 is TGTGCCAGCAGCTTAGACTTTGGGACAGGGGCCGAGCAGTACTTC.

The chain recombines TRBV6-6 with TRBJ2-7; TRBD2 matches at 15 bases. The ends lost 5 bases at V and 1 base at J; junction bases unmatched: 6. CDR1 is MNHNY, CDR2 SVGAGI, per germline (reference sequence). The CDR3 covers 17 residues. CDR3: CASSQSGTSGGSYEQYF. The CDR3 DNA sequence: TGTGCCAGCAGTCAATCCGGGACTAGCGGGGGGTCCTACGAGCAGTACTTC.

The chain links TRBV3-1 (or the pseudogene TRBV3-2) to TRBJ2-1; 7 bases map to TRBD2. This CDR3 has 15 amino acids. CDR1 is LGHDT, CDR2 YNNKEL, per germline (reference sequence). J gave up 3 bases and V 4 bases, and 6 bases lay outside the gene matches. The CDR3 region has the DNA TGTGCCAGCAGCCCCCCCGGGACTAACTACAATGAGCAGTTCTTC. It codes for CASSPPGTNYNEQFF.

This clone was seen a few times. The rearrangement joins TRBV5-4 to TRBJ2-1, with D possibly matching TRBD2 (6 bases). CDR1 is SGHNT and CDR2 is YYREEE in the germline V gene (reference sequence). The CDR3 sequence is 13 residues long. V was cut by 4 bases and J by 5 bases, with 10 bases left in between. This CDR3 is CASSGGLDNEQFF. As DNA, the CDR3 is TGTGCCAGCAGCGGAGGGCTAGACAATGAGCAGTTCTTC.

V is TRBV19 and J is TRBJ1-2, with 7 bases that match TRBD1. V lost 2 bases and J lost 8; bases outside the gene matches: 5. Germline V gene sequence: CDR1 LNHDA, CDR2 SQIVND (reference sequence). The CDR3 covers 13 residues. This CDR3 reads CASSIRGRGGYTF. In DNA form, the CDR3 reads TGTGCCAGTAGTATAAGGGGGCGCGGGGGCTACACCTTC. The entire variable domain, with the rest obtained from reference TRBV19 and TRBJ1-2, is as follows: DGGITQSPKYLFRKEGQNVTLSCEQNLNHDAMYWYRQDPGQGLRLIYYSQIVNDFQKGDIAEGYSVSREKKESFPLTVTSAQKNPTAFYLCASSIRGRGGYTFGSGTRLTVV.

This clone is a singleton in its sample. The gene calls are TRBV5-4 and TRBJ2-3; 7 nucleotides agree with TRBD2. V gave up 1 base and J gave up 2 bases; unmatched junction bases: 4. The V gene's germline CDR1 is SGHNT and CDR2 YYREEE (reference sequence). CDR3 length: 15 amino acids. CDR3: CASSLPSGVTDTQYF. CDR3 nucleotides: TGTGCCAGCAGCTTGCCGAGCGGGGTCACAGATACGCAGTATTTT.

CDR3 nucleotides: TGTGCCAGCAGCTTAGTTCAGGGCACAGATACGCAGTATTTT. This encodes CASSLVQGTDTQYF. The chain uses TRBV7-2 and TRBJ2-3; D is undetermined. CDR1 and CDR2 from the germline V gene are SGHTA and FQGNSA. The CDR3 runs 14 residues. Trimming left V 1 base short and J 1 base short, with 6 bases between.

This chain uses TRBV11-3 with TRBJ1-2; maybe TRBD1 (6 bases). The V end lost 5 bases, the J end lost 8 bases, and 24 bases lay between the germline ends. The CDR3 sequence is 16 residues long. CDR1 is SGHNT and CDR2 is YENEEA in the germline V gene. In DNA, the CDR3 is TGTGCCAGCAGCCAAAATACGGGCAACAGGGTTTACGGCTACACCTTC. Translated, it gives CASSQNTGNRVYGYTF. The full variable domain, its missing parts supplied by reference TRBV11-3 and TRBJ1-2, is EAGVVQSPRYKIIEKKQPVAFWCNPISGHNTLYWYLQNLGQGPELLIRYENEEAVDDSQLPKDRFSAERLKGVDSTLKIQPAELGDSAVYLCASSQNTGNRVYGYTFGSGTRLTVV.

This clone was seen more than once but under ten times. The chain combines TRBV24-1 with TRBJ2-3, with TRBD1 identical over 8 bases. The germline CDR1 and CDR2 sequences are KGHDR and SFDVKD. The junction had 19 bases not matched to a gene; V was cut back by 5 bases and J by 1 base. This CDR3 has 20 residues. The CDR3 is CATSAGKLPRQGPGTDTQYF. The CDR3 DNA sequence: TGTGCCACCAGTGCCGGAAAACTCCCTCGACAGGGGCCAGGCACAGATACGCAGTATTTT.

In nucleotides, the CDR3 is TGCGCCAGCAGCTTGAACCAGGGAGGCAACTATGGCTACACCTTC. Translation gives CASSLNQGGNYGYTF. This sequence joins TRBV5-1 and TRBJ1-2, with D possibly matching TRBD1 (5 bases). V lost 1 base and J 2 bases, leaving 12 bases between the germline ends. This CDR3 comprises 15 residues. Germline V gene sequence: CDR1 SGHRS, CDR2 YFSETQ.

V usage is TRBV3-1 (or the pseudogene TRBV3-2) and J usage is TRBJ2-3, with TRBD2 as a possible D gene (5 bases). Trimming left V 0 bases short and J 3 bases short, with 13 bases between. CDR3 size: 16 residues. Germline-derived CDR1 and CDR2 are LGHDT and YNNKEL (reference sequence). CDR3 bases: TGTGCCAGCAGCCAAGATGGTGCTAGCAAGACAGATACGCAGTATTTT. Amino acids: CASSQDGASKTDTQYF.

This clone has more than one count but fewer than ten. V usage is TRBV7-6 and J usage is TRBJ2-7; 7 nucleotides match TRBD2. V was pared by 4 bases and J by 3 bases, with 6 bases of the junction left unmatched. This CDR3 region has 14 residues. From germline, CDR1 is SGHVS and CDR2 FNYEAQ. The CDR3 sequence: CASSSGGLDYEQYF. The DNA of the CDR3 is TGTGCCAGCAGCTCGGGGGGTCTCGACTACGAGCAGTACTTC.